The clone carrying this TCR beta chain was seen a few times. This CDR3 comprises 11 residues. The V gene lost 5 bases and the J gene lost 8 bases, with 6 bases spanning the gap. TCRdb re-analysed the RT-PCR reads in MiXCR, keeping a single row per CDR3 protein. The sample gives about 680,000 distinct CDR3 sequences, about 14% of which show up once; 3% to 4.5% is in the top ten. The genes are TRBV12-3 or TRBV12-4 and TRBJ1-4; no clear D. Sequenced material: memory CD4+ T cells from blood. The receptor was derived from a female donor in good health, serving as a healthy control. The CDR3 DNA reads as TGTGCCAGCAGTACTACAGAAAAACTGTTTTTT. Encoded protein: CASSTTEKLFF.